The 25 T cell receptor beta chains below were found in one sample sequenced in a study of CD8 T cells in ankylosing spondylitis. One entry per CDR3 protein results from TCRdb running MiXCR on the 5' RACE reads. The data hold about 250,000 distinct CDR3 sequences, with 18% observed a single time. Input material: blood, either unsorted or a sorted T cell fraction (not recorded which). These TCRs come from a male donor with ankylosing spondylitis or in good health (not recorded which).

This rearrangement joins TRBV5-1 to TRBJ2-7, with 7 bases fitting TRBD2. V was pared by 0 bases and J by 5 bases, with 11 bases of the junction left unmatched. Germline V lookup: CDR1 SGHRS, CDR2 YFSETQ. The CDR3 consists of 16 residues. CDR3 sequence (DNA): TGCGCCAGCAGCTTGGAGTGGGGAGGGGAGCCCCACGAGCAGTACTTC. This gives the protein CASSLEWGGEPHEQYF.

J is TRBJ1-1 and V is TRBV29-1; D is unresolved. Germline values: CDR1 SQVTM, CDR2 ANQGSEA. The CDR3 extends over 12 amino acids. The V and J ends lost 6 bases and 1 base respectively, with 9 bases between them. CDR3 amino acids: CSVAPGNTEAFF. The CDR3 region has the DNA TGCAGCGTGGCCCCTGGGAACACTGAAGCTTTCTTT.

This clonotype has a handful of counts. The rearrangement links TRBV10-3 to TRBJ2-3, with TRBD2 matching over 9 bases. The V gene end was trimmed by 0 bases and the J gene end by 2 bases; junction bases not matched to a gene: 6. This CDR3 is 17 amino acids long. Germline V gene lookup returns CDR1 ENHRY and CDR2 SYGVKD. CDR3 DNA: TGTGCCATCAGTGAGTCGAAGGCTAGCGGGAACACAGATACGCAGTATTTT. Its translation: CAISESKASGNTDTQYF.

The genes are TRBV23-1 and TRBJ2-1, with 7 bases fitting TRBD1. TRBV23-1 is an ORF, and what it does is uncertain. This CDR3 comprises 17 residues. The V and J ends lost 3 bases and 6 bases, in that order; junction bases with no gene match: 14. The CDR3, as DNA: TGCGCCAGCAGTCACCTACGACAGGGCGGCCTAACCAATGAGCAGTTCTTC. Amino acids: CASSHLRQGGLTNEQFF.

This clonotype was counted a few times. The rearrangement links TRBV29-1 to TRBJ1-1; perhaps TRBD1 as D (5 bases). Trimming cost V 7 bases and J 4 bases, with 16 bases left between them. Germline CDR1 is SQVTM and CDR2 is ANQGSEA. The CDR3 is made up of 13 amino acids. The CDR3 bases are TGCAGCGGGGAGGGGTACACTTCCACTGAAGCTTTCTTT. Protein: CSGEGYTSTEAFF.

The chain carries TRBV11-2 and TRBJ2-3; no clear D gene. CDR3 length equals 15 residues. CDR1 is SGHAT and CDR2 is FQNNGV in the germline V gene. V shed 4 bases and J shed 1 base, with 12 bases lying between them. The CDR3 here is CASSYGTRGTDTQYF. The CDR3 DNA reads as TGTGCCAGCAGCTACGGAACCCGGGGCACAGATACGCAGTATTTT. Full variable domain (missing parts from reference TRBV11-2 and TRBJ2-3): EAGVAQSPRYKIIEKRQSVAFWCNPISGHATLYWYQQILGQGPKLLIQFQNNGVVDDSQLPKDRFSAERLKGVDSTLKIQPAKLEDSAVYLCASSYGTRGTDTQYFGPGTRLTVL.

In its sample, this clonotype was seen a few times. The chain employs TRBV4-1 and TRBJ2-7; 10 nucleotides line up with TRBD2. Trimming removed 3 bases from V and 4 bases from J; junction bases left unmatched: 6. The CDR3 has 15 amino acids. CDR1 MGHRA and CDR2 YSYEKL come from the germline V gene. CDR3 region: CASSHPASGSYEQYF. In nucleotides, the CDR3 is TGCGCCAGCAGCCACCCGGCTAGCGGGAGTTACGAGCAGTACTTC.

This clonotype was counted between two and nine times. The chain uses TRBV20-1 and TRBJ2-1; maybe TRBD2 (6 bases). This CDR3 contains 17 residues. V was clipped by 0 bases and J by 0 bases, with 15 bases between them. Per germline, CDR1 DFQATT and CDR2 SNEGSKA (reference sequence). In DNA form, the CDR3 reads TGCAGTGCTAGAGAGGTGGGAGGCAAGAGCTCCTACAATGAGCAGTTCTTC. It specifies CSAREVGGKSSYNEQFF.

The chain recombines TRBV4-2 with TRBJ2-5; a weak D match, TRBD2 (6 bases). The CDR3 covers 18 residues. The V end lost 1 base, the J end lost 0 bases, and 18 bases lay between the germline ends. Looked up from germline, CDR1 is LGHNA and CDR2 is YNFKEQ. Written as DNA, the CDR3 is TGTGCCAGCAGCCAAGCCCTCGGGACTGGCACAGACCAAGAGACCCAGTACTTC. Amino acids: CASSQALGTGTDQETQYF.

The sample holds a few counts of this clonotype. The chain uses TRBV9 and TRBJ2-1; 9 nucleotides align to TRBD2. The CDR3 is made up of 17 amino acids. The trim removed 0 bases at V and 5 bases at J, leaving 9 bases unmatched. Germline V gene lookup returns CDR1 SGDLS and CDR2 YYNGEE. CDR3 loop: CASSVVGAGGWNNEQFF. For the CDR3, the DNA is TGTGCCAGCAGCGTAGTCGGGGCGGGAGGGTGGAACAATGAGCAGTTCTTC. Together with reference TRBV9 and TRBJ2-1, the CDR3 gives the full variable domain: DSGVTQTPKHLITATGQRVTLRCSPRSGDLSVYWYQQSLDQGLQFLIQYYNGEERAKGNILERFSAQQFPDLHSELNLSSLELGDSALYFCASSVVGAGGWNNEQFFGPGTRLTVL.

The chain recombines TRBV12-3 or TRBV12-4 with TRBJ2-1; tentative D call: TRBD2 (6 bases). This CDR3 is 12 amino acids long. The V gene lost 7 bases and the J gene lost 7 bases, with 11 bases spanning the gap. Here the CDR3 reads CASTWGGNEQFF. As DNA, the CDR3 is TGTGCCAGCACCTGGGGAGGAAATGAGCAGTTCTTC.

In nucleotides, the CDR3 is TGTGCCAGCAGTTTCGCAGCGGGGTCAGATACGCAGTATTTT. Residues: CASSFAAGSDTQYF. J is TRBJ2-3 and V is TRBV27; TRBD2 aligns across 7 bases. The germline V gene encodes CDR1 MNHEY and CDR2 SMNVEV (reference sequence). The CDR3 length is 14 residues. With V trimmed by 3 bases and J by 4 bases, 4 bases remained unmatched.

This clonotype was seen only a few times. The gene calls are TRBV28 and TRBJ2-5; 9 bases are shared with TRBD1. This CDR3 region has 16 residues. Trimming cost V 5 bases and J 1 base; bases outside gene matches: 8. Germline V gives CDR1 MDHEN, CDR2 SYDVKM. CDR3 protein: CASSLRDRAAQETQYF. CDR3 DNA sequence: TGTGCCAGCAGTCTCAGGGACAGGGCCGCCCAAGAGACCCAGTACTTC.

This clonotype was picked up a small number of times. The chain combines TRBV6-1 with TRBJ2-1; 8 nucleotides agree with TRBD2. CDR3 length: 16 residues. Germline values: CDR1 MNHNS, CDR2 SASEGT. J lost 6 bases, V lost 6 bases, and 13 bases had no gene match. The DNA for the CDR3 is TGTGCCAGCAGAGCCAAAGCGGGAGTTCATCCCAATGAGCAGTTCTTC. This gives the protein CASRAKAGVHPNEQFF.

This clonotype was counted at least ten times. The gene calls are TRBV12-3 or TRBV12-4 and TRBJ2-2; D tentatively reads TRBD1 or TRBD2 (5 bases each). The CDR3 runs 16 residues. The ends were cut back, 4 bases at V and 1 base at J, with 13 bases in the middle. The CDR3 bases are TGTGCCAGCAGTTACGATGGGACGGAGAACACCGGGGAGCTGTTTTTT. Translating it yields CASSYDGTENTGELFF.

The chain joins TRBV7-8 to TRBJ2-5, with D hard to call. From germline, CDR1 is SGHVS and CDR2 FQNEAQ. The CDR3 runs 11 residues. V dropped 4 bases and J dropped 5 bases, with 5 bases sitting between them. The CDR3 is CASSWLETQYF. The DNA for the CDR3 is TGTGCCAGCAGCTGGTTGGAGACCCAGTACTTC.

This sequence joins TRBV24-1 and TRBJ1-1; no definite D call. The CDR3 spans 13 residues. V was trimmed by 8 bases and J by 1 base, leaving 10 bases between them. Per germline, CDR1 KGHDR and CDR2 SFDVKD. This CDR3 is CATTSTRNTEAFF. The CDR3 DNA is TGTGCCACCACGAGTACGAGGAACACTGAAGCTTTCTTT.

In DNA form, the CDR3 reads TGTGCCAGCAGATCCACCATGGCGGGTGCCTACGAGCAGTACTTC. This codes for CASRSTMAGAYEQYF. The V call is TRBV7-9, the J call TRBJ2-7; maybe TRBD2 (5 bases). The V gene's germline CDR1 is SEHNR and CDR2 FQNEAQ (reference sequence). Between the trimmed V and J ends, which lost 6 bases and 2 bases, there was a span of 17 bases. The CDR3 consists of 15 residues.

This clonotype was recorded at least ten times. The rearrangement uses TRBV4-2 and TRBJ2-7, with D tentatively TRBD2 (5 bases). The CDR3 contains 17 residues. CDR1 and CDR2 (germline): LGHNA, YNFKEQ. Deletions cut 0 bases from V and 0 bases from J, with 15 bases between. The CDR3 spells CASSQDLEAVSSYEQYF. In nucleotides, the CDR3 is TGTGCCAGCAGCCAAGATCTTGAAGCGGTGAGCTCCTACGAGCAGTACTTC.

The chain has TRBV7-8 and TRBJ2-2; tentative D call: TRBD2 (5 bases). The CDR3 covers 16 residues. The germline V gene encodes CDR1 SGHVS and CDR2 FQNEAQ. The germline V and J ends were trimmed by 1 base and 1 base, with 10 bases remaining between them. This CDR3 is CASSLEATKNTGELFF. The CDR3 nucleotides read TGTGCCAGCAGCTTAGAGGCGACTAAGAACACCGGGGAGCTGTTTTTT.

V is TRBV4-3 and J is TRBJ2-1; 14 bases are a match to TRBD2. In germline, CDR1 is LGHNA, CDR2 YSLEER. Trimming took 0 bases from V and 4 from J; bases not matched to a gene: 5. CDR3 length: 18 residues. Here the CDR3 DNA reads TGCGCCAGCAGCCAAGATTCGGGACTAGCGGGAGCTTACAATGAGCAGTTCTTC. This gives the protein CASSQDSGLAGAYNEQFF.

The genes are TRBV11-2 and TRBJ2-7; unclear D gene. Germline V gene sequence: CDR1 SGHAT, CDR2 FQNNGV. Between the trimmed V and J ends, which lost 1 base and 1 base, there was a span of 5 bases. The CDR3 covers 13 residues. CDR3 in amino acids: CASSLVRSYEQYF. The CDR3 DNA reads as TGTGCCAGCAGCTTAGTTAGATCCTACGAGCAGTACTTC.

The chain is built from TRBV29-1 and TRBJ2-5; 10 bases are shared with TRBD1. The CDR3 loop spans 17 amino acids. The germline V gene has CDR1 SQVTM and CDR2 ANQGSEA. V trimming: 2 bases; J trimming: 2 bases; junction bases outside the gene matches: 11. This CDR3 is CSVESAKPGQGQETQYF. CDR3 bases: TGCAGCGTTGAATCTGCGAAGCCGGGACAGGGGCAAGAGACCCAGTACTTC.

The rearrangement uses TRBV27 and TRBJ2-3; maybe TRBD1 (6 bases). V was clipped by 6 bases and J by 6 bases, with 13 bases between them. The CDR3 is 13 residues long. Germline V gene data show CDR1 as MNHEY and CDR2 as SMNVEV (reference sequence). CDR3 loop: CASSIGQHDTQYF. The CDR3 coding sequence is TGTGCCAGCAGCATCGGACAGCATGATACGCAGTATTTT.

This clonotype was detected only a few times. This CDR3 reads CASRPTGGEQYF. In nucleotides, the CDR3 is TGTGCCAGCAGACCGACAGGGGGCGAGCAGTACTTC. J is TRBJ2-7 and V is TRBV12-3 or TRBV12-4; TRBD1 aligns across 9 bases. With V trimmed by 6 bases and J by 6 bases, 3 bases remained unmatched. CDR3 length equals 12 residues.